These T cell receptor beta chains were read from a single sample in a study of blood T cell repertoires in COVID-19. Using immunoSEQ multiplex PCR, the repertoire was profiled, and TCRdb retains in-frame clones only, with some absent. The sample includes 400,000 to 550,000 clones, about 90% seen only once; the top ten take approximately 2%. The specimen was PBMCs or T cells enriched from blood (not recorded which). The origin of the receptors is a young woman with acute COVID-19. The CDR3 runs from the conserved cysteine through the conserved F or W. Each record gives: D gene, J gene, V gene, clone size, CDR3 DNA, CDR3 protein. A D gene is named only where the DNA matches it firmly. Size values are once, few and many counts, or a class for expanded clones, and some rows have none.

>NA|TRBJ2-2|TRBV3-1/TRBV3-2|NA
TGTGCCAGCAGCGCACGACAGGAGAGGAACACCGGGGAGCTGTTTTTT
CASSARQERNTGELFF
>NA|TRBJ1-5|TRBV27|few
TGTGCCAGCAGTTATGGAGTTGCCAGCAATCAGCCCCAGCATTTT
CASSYGVASNQPQHF
>NA|TRBJ2-7|TRBV10-2|NA
TGCGCCAGCAGTGAGTCGCGAGACTTCTACGAGCAGTACTTC
CASSESRDFYEQYF
>NA|TRBJ2-2|TRBV14|NA
TGTGCCAGCAGCCAAGTCGTGGGGAGTTGGCCCGGGGAGCTGTTTTTT
CASSQVVGSWPGELFF
>NA|TRBJ1-2|TRBV29-1|NA
TGCAGCGTTGAAGAGGACAGAACCCTCTATGGCTACACCTTC
CSVEEDRTLYGYTF
>TRBD1|TRBJ1-5|TRBV3-1/TRBV3-2|NA
TGTGCCAGCAGCCAAGCACATGGACAGGAAGCCAATCAGCCCCAGCATTTT
CASSQAHGQEANQPQHF
>NA|TRBJ1-2|TRBV6-5|NA
TGTGCCAGCAGTTCTCTGACAGGACGGCTCGGCTATGGCTACACCTTC
CASSSLTGRLGYGYTF
>TRBD1|TRBJ1-1|TRBV6-5|NA
TGTGCCAGCACTAGACAGGGTGGCGACACTGAAGCTTTCTTT
CASTRQGGDTEAFF
>NA|TRBJ2-2|TRBV3-1/TRBV3-2|NA
TGTGCCAGCAGCCCAGGCGCACAGGGAACCGGGGAGCTGTTTTTT
CASSPGAQGTGELFF
>TRBD1|TRBJ2-1|TRBV24-1|NA
TGTGCCACCAGTGACTCAAGTCCGGGACAGGGGGCCTACAATGAGCAGTTCTTC
CATSDSSPGQGAYNEQFF
>NA|TRBJ2-3|TRBV5-7|NA
TGTGCCAGCAGCACCGGTAGGACTAGCACAGATACGCAGTATTTT
CASSTGRTSTDTQYF
>NA|TRBJ1-4|TRBV5-1|NA
TGCGCCAGCAGCTTGGAAGGGGCCTCGAATGAAAAACTGTTTTTT
CASSLEGASNEKLFF
>TRBD2|TRBJ2-7|TRBV7-6|once
TGTGCCAGCAGCAGTGGACTAGCCCTCAACTACGAGCAGTACTTC
CASSSGLALNYEQYF
>NA|TRBJ2-7|TRBV28|NA
TGTGCCAGCAGTTTATACCAGGGAATGGACTACGAGCAGTACTTC
CASSLYQGMDYEQYF
>TRBD1|TRBJ1-6|TRBV30|NA
TGTGCCTGGACCACCGGGACAGGGAATTCACCCCTCCACTTT
CAWTTGTGNSPLHF
>TRBD2|TRBJ2-3|TRBV5-1|NA
TGCGCCAGCAGCCCCAGCGGGAACGCGGCAGATACGCAGTATTTT
CASSPSGNAADTQYF
>TRBD2|TRBJ2-7|TRBV5-4|NA
TGTGCCAGCAGCTTCGGGACTAGCGTATACGAGCAGTACTTC
CASSFGTSVYEQYF
>NA|TRBJ1-5|TRBV19|NA
TGTGCCAGTAGGGCCCTCGACATTAGCAATCAGCCCCAGCATTTT
CASRALDISNQPQHF
>NA|TRBJ1-1|TRBV7-9|NA
TGTGCCAGCAGCTCCCTTCATGGGGGGGTGCGCACTGAAGCTTTCTTT
CASSSLHGGVRTEAFF
>TRBD1|TRBJ1-5|TRBV9|NA
TGTGCCAGCAGCGAGGGACAGGGCAATTTTGGTCAGCCCCAGCATTTT
CASSEGQGNFGQPQHF
>NA|TRBJ1-6|TRBV3-1/TRBV3-2|NA
TGTGCCAGCGGCGAAGGGGAGTTCAATTCACCCCTCCACTTT
CASGEGEFNSPLHF
>NA|TRBJ2-3|TRBV19|NA
TGTGCCAGTAGCCGGGATCAACTAAATACGCAGTATTTT
CASSRDQLNTQYF
>TRBD1|TRBJ2-1|TRBV28|NA
TGTGCCAGCAGCGGTAACTCGGGACAGGGGTTTCATGAGCAGTTCTTC
CASSGNSGQGFHEQFF
>NA|TRBJ1-1|TRBV7-8|NA
TGTGCCAGCAGCTACTCAGAAAGCGTAGCTTTCTTT
CASSYSESVAFF
>NA|TRBJ1-2|TRBV5-6|once
TGTGCCAGCAGCTTTCAGGGGCAAAGGTATGGCTACACCTTC
CASSFQGQRYGYTF
>NA|TRBJ1-2|TRBV14|once
TGTGCCAGCAGCCAAGGACGAGGCTATGGCTACACCTTC
CASSQGRGYGYTF
>NA|TRBJ1-1|TRBV27|NA
TGTGCCAGCAGTTTAACCGGGATTTACACTGAAGCTTTCTTT
CASSLTGIYTEAFF
>NA|TRBJ1-5|TRBV19|NA
TGTGCCAGTAGTGCGACAGGTTCTAGCAATCAGCCCCAGCATTTT
CASSATGSSNQPQHF
>NA|TRBJ2-3|TRBV7-6|NA
TGTGCCAGCAGCTTAGCGGCGGGAACCACAGATACGCAGTATTTT
CASSLAAGTTDTQYF
>NA|TRBJ2-7|TRBV11-2|NA
TGTGCCAGCCGGGACATGGGCGACGAGCAGTACTTC
CASRDMGDEQYF
>NA|TRBJ1-5|TRBV7-2|NA
TGTGCCAGCAGCTTACGAGGAACCCCCAATCAGCCCCAGCATTTT
CASSLRGTPNQPQHF
>TRBD2|TRBJ2-7|TRBV10-3|NA
TGTGCCATACACCCCGGGACTAGCGGGGGGTCTTCCTACGAGCAGTACTTC
CAIHPGTSGGSSYEQYF
>TRBD1|TRBJ2-7|TRBV9|NA
TGTGCCAGCAGCGTAGCTTCGGGACAGCCTTCCTACGAGCAGTACTTC
CASSVASGQPSYEQYF
>NA|TRBJ1-6|TRBV6-5|NA
TGTGCCAGCAGTTTTGGGGGCCATAATTCACCCCTCCACTTT
CASSFGGHNSPLHF
>NA|TRBJ2-1|TRBV16|once
TGTGCCAGCAGCCGCCGTGCTAGCTCCTACAATGAGCAGTTCTTC
CASSRRASSYNEQFF
>NA|TRBJ2-7|TRBV4-1|few
TGCGCCAGCAGCCAAGACAGGGGCCCCTACGAGCAGTACTTC
CASSQDRGPYEQYF
>TRBD2|TRBJ2-3|TRBV13|NA
TGTGCCAGCAGCTCCAAACTAGCGGGTATAGATACGCAGTATTTT
CASSSKLAGIDTQYF
>TRBD1|TRBJ1-3|TRBV10-3|NA
TGTGCCACGTCAAAGACAGGGAATAGAAACACCATATATTTT
CATSKTGNRNTIYF